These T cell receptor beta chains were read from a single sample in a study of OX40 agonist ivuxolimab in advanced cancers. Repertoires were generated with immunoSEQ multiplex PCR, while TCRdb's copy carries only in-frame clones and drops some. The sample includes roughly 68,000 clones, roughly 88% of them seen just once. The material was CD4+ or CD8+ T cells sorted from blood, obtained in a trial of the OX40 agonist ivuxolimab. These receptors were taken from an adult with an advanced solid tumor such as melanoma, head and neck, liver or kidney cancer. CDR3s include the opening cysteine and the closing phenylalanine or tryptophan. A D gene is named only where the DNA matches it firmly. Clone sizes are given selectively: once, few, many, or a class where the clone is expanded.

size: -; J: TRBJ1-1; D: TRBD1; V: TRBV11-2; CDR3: CASSLADRGDTEAFF; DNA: TGTGCCAGCAGCTTAGCGGACAGGGGGGACACTGAAGCTTTCTTT
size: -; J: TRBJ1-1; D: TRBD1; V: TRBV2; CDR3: CASSEGTTGWTVEAFF; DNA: TGTGCCAGCAGTGAGGGTACGACAGGGTGGACGGTTGAAGCTTTCTTT
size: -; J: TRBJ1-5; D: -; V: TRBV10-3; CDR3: CAISGVQNQPQHF; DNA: TGTGCCATCAGTGGAGTTCAAAATCAGCCCCAGCATTTT
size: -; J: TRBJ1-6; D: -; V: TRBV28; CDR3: CASRPPGTENSPLHF; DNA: TGTGCCAGCAGACCCCCCGGGACGGAAAATTCACCCCTCCACTTT
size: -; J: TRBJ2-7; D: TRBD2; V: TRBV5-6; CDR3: CASSSRKGGSYEQYF; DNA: TGTGCCAGCAGCTCCCGAAAGGGAGGGTCCTACGAGCAGTACTTC
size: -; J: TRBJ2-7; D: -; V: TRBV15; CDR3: CATSNVNEQYF; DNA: TGTGCCACCAGCAATGTCAACGAGCAGTACTTC
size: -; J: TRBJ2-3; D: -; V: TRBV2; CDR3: CASSGGLSTDTQYF; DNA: TGTGCCAGCAGCGGTGGGCTTAGCACAGATACGCAGTATTTT
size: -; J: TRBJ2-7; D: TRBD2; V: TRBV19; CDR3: CASTETSGGLYEQYF; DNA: TGTGCCAGTACCGAGACTAGCGGGGGACTCTACGAGCAGTACTTC
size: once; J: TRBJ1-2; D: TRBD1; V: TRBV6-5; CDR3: CASSYSRTGNYGYTF; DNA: TGTGCCAGCAGTTACTCACGGACAGGGAACTATGGCTACACCTTC
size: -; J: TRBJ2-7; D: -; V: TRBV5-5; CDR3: CASSVLGDSYEQYF; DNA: TGTGCCAGCAGCGTGCTCGGGGACTCCTACGAGCAGTACTTC
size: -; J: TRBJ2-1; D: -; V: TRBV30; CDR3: CAWSVDGRVYNEQFF; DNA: TGTGCCTGGAGTGTAGACGGGCGGGTATACAATGAGCAGTTCTTC
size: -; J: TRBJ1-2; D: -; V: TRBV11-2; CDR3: CASSPGPIHGYTF; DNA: TGTGCCAGCAGCCCCGGACCGATCCATGGCTACACCTTC
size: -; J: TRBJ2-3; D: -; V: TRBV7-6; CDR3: CASSLDRATQYF; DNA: TGTGCCAGCAGCTTAGATCGGGCAACGCAGTATTTT
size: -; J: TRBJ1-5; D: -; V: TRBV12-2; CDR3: CASRLGGGGDSSQPQHF; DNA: TGTGCAAGTCGCTTAGGAGGAGGGGGGGATAGTAGTCAGCCCCAGCATTTT
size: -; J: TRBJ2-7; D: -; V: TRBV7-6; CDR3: CASSLGTGSSDEQYF; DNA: TGTGCCAGCAGCTTAGGCACCGGGAGCAGCGACGAGCAGTACTTC
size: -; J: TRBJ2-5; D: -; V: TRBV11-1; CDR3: CASSPPGVVGETQYF; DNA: TGTGCCAGCAGCCCCCCGGGCGTTGTTGGGGAGACCCAGTACTTC
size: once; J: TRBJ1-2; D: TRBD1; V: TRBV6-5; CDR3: CASRGQGNYGYTF; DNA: TGTGCCAGCAGGGGACAGGGGAACTATGGCTACACCTTC
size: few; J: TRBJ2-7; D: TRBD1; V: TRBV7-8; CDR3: CASSPRTGGYEQYF; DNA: TGTGCCAGCAGCCCACGGACAGGGGGATACGAGCAGTACTTC
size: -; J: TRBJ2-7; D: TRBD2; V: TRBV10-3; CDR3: CAISEQRGYEQYF; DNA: TGTGCCATCAGTGAGCAGCGGGGCTACGAGCAGTACTTC
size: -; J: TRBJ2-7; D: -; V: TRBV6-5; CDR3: CASSYRLANSYEQYF; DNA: TGTGCCAGCAGTTACCGGCTAGCGAACTCCTACGAGCAGTACTTC
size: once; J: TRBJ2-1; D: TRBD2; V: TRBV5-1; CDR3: CASSLNSNSGYNEQFF; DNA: TGCGCCAGCAGCTTGAATTCCAATAGCGGGTACAATGAGCAGTTCTTC
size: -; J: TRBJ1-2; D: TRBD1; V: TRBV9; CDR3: CASSPTGGRGYTF; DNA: TGTGCCAGCAGCCCGACAGGGGGCCGGGGCTACACCTTC
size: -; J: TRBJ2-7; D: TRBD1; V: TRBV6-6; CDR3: CASSYHRDRGGEQYF; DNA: TGTGCCAGCAGTTACCACCGGGACAGGGGTGGCGAGCAGTACTTC
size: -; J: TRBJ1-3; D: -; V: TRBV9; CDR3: CASSVAQGAYSGNTIYF; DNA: TGTGCCAGCAGCGTAGCTCAAGGGGCTTACTCTGGAAACACCATATATTTT
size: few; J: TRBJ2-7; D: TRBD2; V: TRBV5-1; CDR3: CASSTGTSGRSVYEQYF; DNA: TGCGCCAGCAGCACGGGGACTAGCGGGAGGTCCGTCTACGAGCAGTACTTC
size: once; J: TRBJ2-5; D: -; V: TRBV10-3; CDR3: CAATGSQETQYF; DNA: TGTGCCGCTACCGGGTCCCAAGAGACCCAGTACTTC
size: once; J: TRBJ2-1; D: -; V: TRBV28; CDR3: CASSLGGTENEQFF; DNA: TGTGCCAGCAGTTTAGGCGGGACGGAAAATGAGCAGTTCTTC
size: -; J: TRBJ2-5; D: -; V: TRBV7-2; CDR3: CASSPRQALFQETQYF; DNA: TGTGCCAGCAGCCCCCGACAGGCCCTATTCCAAGAGACCCAGTACTTC
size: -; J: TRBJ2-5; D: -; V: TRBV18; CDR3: CASSPPSQETQYF; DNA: TGTGCCAGCTCACCACCAAGCCAAGAGACCCAGTACTTC
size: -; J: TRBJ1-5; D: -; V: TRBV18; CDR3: CASSQDRQYSNQPQHF; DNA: TGTGCCAGCTCACAAGACAGGCAGTATAGCAATCAGCCCCAGCATTTT
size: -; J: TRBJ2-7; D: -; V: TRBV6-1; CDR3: CASSAAGPSEQYF; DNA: TGTGCCAGCAGTGCTGCGGGTCCCAGCGAGCAGTACTTC
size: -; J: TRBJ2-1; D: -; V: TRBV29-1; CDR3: CSVAGTGNEQFF; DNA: TGCAGCGTAGCCGGGACGGGGAATGAGCAGTTCTTC
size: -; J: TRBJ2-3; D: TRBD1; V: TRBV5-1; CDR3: CASSFGQGPNTDTQYF; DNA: TGCGCCAGCAGCTTCGGACAGGGGCCCAACACAGATACGCAGTATTTT
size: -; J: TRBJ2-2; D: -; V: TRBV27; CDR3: CASSLRGRNTGELFF; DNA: TGTGCCAGCAGTTTACGGGGGCGAAACACCGGGGAGCTGTTTTTT
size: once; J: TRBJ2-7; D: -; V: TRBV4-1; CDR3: CASSRTPGPTAYEQYF; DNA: TGCGCCAGCAGCCGGACCCCCGGGCCTACTGCCTACGAGCAGTACTTC
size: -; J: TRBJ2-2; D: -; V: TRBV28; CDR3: CASSIPESGTGELFF; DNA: TGTGCCAGCAGTATCCCCGAGTCCGGCACCGGGGAGCTGTTTTTT
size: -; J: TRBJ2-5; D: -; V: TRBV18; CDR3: CASSRLGAKETQYF; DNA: TGTGCCAGCTCACGCCTCGGGGCGAAAGAGACCCAGTACTTC
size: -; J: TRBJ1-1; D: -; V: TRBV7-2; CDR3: CASSLARRPSLGF; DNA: TGTGCCAGCAGCTTAGCGAGGCGACCTAGTTTAGGATTT
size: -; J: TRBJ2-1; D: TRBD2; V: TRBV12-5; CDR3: CASAPGTSGRYEQFF; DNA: TGTGCTAGTGCTCCCGGGACTAGCGGGAGATATGAGCAGTTCTTC
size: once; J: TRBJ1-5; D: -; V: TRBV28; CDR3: CASSLGGGVNNQPQHF; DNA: TGTGCCAGCAGTTTGGGAGGGGGAGTTAACAATCAGCCCCAGCATTTT
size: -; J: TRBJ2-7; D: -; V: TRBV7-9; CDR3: CASSLGGVRSSYEQYF; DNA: TGTGCCAGCAGCTTAGGCGGGGTGAGAAGCTCCTACGAGCAGTACTTC